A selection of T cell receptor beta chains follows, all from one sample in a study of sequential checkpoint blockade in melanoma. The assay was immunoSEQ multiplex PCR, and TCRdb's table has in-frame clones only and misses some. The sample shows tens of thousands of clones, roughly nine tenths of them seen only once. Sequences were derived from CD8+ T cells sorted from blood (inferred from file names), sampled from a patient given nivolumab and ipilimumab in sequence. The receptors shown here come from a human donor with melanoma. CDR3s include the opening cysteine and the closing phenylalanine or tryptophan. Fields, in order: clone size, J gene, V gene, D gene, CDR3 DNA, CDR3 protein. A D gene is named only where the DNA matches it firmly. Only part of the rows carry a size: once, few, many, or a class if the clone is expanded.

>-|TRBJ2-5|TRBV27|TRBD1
TGTGCCAGCAGTCCAGGGGGTCTATTGCAAGAGACCCAGTACTTC
CASSPGGLLQETQYF
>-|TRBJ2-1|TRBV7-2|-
TGTGCCAGCAGCTTAGATGCCCGAAGGACGGGGAACTCCTACAATGAGCAGTTCTTC
CASSLDARRTGNSYNEQFF
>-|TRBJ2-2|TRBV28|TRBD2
TGTGCCAGCAGTTGCGCCCGACTAGCGGGGTGCACCGGGGAGCTGTTTTTT
CASSCARLAGCTGELFF
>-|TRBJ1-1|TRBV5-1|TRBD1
TGCGCCAGCAGCTTTTCAGGGGGTAATGAAGCTTTCTTT
CASSFSGGNEAFF
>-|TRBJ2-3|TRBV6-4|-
TGTGCCAGCAGTGTAGCGGCTAGCACAGATACGCAGTATTTT
CASSVAASTDTQYF
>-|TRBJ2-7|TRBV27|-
TGTGCCAGCAGTTTGGGCAGGGACTACGAGCAGTACTTC
CASSLGRDYEQYF
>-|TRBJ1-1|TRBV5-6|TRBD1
TGTGCCAGCAGCGTCGGGACAGGGGATTTTAAAACTGAAGCTTTCTTT
CASSVGTGDFKTEAFF
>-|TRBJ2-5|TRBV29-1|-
TGCAGCGTTTGGACCTATACAGGGACCCCAGAAGAGACCCAGTACTTC
CSVWTYTGTPEETQYF
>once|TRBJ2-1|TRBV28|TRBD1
TGTGCCAGCAGTTGGACAGGGAATGGTGAGCAGTTCTTC
CASSWTGNGEQFF
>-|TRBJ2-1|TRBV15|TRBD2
TGTGCCACCAGCAGAGATCTGGCTAGCGGGTCAAATACGGGCGTCTTC
CATSRDLASGSNTGVF
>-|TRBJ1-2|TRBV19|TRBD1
TGTGCCAGTACGACAGGGGGCTATGGCTACACCTTC
CASTTGGYGYTF
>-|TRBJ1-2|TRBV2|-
TGTGCCAGCAGTGAATTACAGCCCTATGGCTACACCTTC
CASSELQPYGYTF
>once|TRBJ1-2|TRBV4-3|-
TGCGCCAGCAGCCAAGAGTGGACAGAAACATACACTAACTATGGCTACACCTTC
CASSQEWTETYTNYGYTF
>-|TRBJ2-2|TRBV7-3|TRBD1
TGTGCCAGCAGCTTCACCGGGACAGGGGAGGAGCTGTTTTTT
CASSFTGTGEELFF
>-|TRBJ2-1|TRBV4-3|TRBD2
TGCGCCAGCAGCCAAGCTCGCGGGAGGGCCCATGAGCAGTTCTTC
CASSQARGRAHEQFF
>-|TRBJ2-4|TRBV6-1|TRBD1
TGTGCCAGCAGTGAAACACCCGGGACAGGATTACTAGCCAAAAACATTCAGTACTTC
CASSETPGTGLLAKNIQYF
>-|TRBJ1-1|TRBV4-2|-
TGTGCCAGCAGCTCTGGGGCTGTGGCTTTCTTT
CASSSGAVAFF